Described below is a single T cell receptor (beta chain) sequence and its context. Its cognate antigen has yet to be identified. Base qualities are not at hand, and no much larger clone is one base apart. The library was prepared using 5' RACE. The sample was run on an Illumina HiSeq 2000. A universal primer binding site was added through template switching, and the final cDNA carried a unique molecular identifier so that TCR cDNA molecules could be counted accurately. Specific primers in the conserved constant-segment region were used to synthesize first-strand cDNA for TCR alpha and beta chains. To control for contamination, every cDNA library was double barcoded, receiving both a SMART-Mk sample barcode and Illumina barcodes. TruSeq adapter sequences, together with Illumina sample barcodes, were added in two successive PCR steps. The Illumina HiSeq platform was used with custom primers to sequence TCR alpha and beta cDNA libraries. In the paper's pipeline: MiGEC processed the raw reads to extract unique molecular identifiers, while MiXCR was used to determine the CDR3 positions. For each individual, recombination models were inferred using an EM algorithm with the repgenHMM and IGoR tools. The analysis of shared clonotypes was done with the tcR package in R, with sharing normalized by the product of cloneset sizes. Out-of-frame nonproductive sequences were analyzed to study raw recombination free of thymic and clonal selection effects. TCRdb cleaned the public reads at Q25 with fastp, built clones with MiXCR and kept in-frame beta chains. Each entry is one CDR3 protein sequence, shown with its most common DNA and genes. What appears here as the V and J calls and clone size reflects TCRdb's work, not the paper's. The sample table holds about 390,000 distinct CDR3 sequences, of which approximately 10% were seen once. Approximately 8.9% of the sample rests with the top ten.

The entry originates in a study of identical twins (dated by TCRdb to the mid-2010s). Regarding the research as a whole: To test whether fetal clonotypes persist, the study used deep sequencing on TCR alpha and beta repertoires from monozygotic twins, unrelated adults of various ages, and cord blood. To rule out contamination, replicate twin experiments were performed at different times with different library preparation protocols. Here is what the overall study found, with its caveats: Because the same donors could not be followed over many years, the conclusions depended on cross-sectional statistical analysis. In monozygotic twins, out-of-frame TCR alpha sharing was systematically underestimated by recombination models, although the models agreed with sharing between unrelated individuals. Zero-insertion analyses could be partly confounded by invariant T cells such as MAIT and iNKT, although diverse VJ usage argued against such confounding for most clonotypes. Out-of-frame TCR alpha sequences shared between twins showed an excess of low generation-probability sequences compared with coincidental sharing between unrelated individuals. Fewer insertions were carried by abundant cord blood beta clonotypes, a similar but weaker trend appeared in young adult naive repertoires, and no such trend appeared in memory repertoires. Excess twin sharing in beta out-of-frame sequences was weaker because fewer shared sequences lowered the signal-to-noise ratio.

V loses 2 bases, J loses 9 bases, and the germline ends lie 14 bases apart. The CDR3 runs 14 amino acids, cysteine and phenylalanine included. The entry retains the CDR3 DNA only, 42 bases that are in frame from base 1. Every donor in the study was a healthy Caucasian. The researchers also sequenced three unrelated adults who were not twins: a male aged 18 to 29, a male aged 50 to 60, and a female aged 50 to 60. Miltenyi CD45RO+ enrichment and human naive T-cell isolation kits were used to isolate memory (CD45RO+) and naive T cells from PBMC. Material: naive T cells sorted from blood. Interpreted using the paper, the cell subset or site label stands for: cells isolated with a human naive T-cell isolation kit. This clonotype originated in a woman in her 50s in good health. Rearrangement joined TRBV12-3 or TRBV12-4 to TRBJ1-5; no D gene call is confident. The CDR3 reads CASSLSTPKRPQHF. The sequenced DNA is TGTGCCAGCAGTTTATCGACACCGAAGCGGCCCCAGCATTTT.